This T cell receptor beta chain was identified in a study of shared clonotypes between healthy human individuals. Produced via immunoSEQ multiplex PCR; TCRdb's table is partial and in-frame only. Here the sample spans about 380,000 clones, 96% being singletons. This clone was found once. V was clipped by 0 bases and J by 4 bases, with 8 bases between them. Germline CDR1 and CDR2: SGHKS and YYEKEE (reference sequence). The CDR3 has 15 residues. This chain uses TRBV5-5 with TRBJ2-6; D ambiguous. The receptor comes from a man aged 25 to 40 in good health. Sequencing used memory CD8+ T cells sorted from blood. Subset here: CD45RO+ cells pooled with CCR7-negative TemRA cells. CDR3 residues: CASSLVLGGANVLTF. The CDR3 DNA sequence: TGTGCCAGCAGCTTGGTCCTCGGGGGGGCCAACGTCCTGACTTTC. Looking up the rest from reference TRBV5-5 and TRBJ2-6 gives the full variable domain: DAGVTQSPTHLIKTRGQQVTLRCSPISGHKSVSWYQQVLGQGPQFIFQYYEKEERGRGNFPDRFSARQFPNYSSELNVNALLLGDSALYLCASSLVLGGANVLTFGAGSRLTVL.